These 5 T cell receptor beta chains were sequenced from one sample in a study of response to subunit inactivated influenza vaccine. TCRdb passed the RT-PCR reads through MiXCR, listing each CDR3 protein once. The table lists 630,000 or so distinct CDR3 sequences, around a sixth of them singletons. The sample was PBMCs from blood, taken roughly 13 days after vaccination. The receptors were gathered from a man in his fifties or sixties who received an inactivated influenza vaccine.

V is TRBV7-3 and J is TRBJ2-1; D ambiguous. The CDR3 sequence is 14 residues long. The germline V and J ends were trimmed by 0 bases and 4 bases, with 7 bases remaining between them. Germline V gives CDR1 SGHTA, CDR2 FQGTGA. The CDR3 DNA sequence: TGTGCCAGCAGCTTAACTTCAGATTACAATGAGCAGTTCTTC. Encoded protein: CASSLTSDYNEQFF. The full variable domain, completed using reference TRBV7-3 and TRBJ2-1, is GAGVSQTPSNKVTEKGKYVELRCDPISGHTALYWYRQSLGQGPEFLIYFQGTGAADDSGLPNDRFFAVRPEGSVSTLKIQRTERGDSAVYLCASSLTSDYNEQFFGPGTRLTVL.

This clonotype was observed at least ten times. The chain is built from TRBV29-1 and TRBJ2-3, with D perhaps being TRBD1 or TRBD2 (5 bases each). Trimming shortened V by 4 bases and J by 2 bases, and 10 bases separated the two germline ends. CDR3 size: 13 residues. Germline V lookup: CDR1 SQVTM, CDR2 ANQGSEA. CDR3 residues: CSVGAGTTDTQYF. The DNA of the CDR3 is TGCAGCGTTGGAGCTGGGACCACAGATACGCAGTATTTT.

The chain has TRBV19 and TRBJ1-4, with 7 positions matching TRBD1. With 5 bases clipped from V and 4 bases from J, the junction kept 13 bases outside the gene matches. Per the germline V gene, CDR1 is LNHDA and CDR2 is SQIVND (reference sequence). CDR3 length: 17 amino acids. CDR3 sequence: CASSPGFGDSFNEKLFF. In DNA, the CDR3 is TGTGCCAGTAGTCCCGGTTTTGGGGACAGCTTTAATGAAAAACTGTTTTTT.

In this sample, this clonotype turned up a few times. The rearrangement uses TRBV7-2 and TRBJ1-4; D remains unclear. Between the trimmed V and J ends, which lost 5 bases and 1 base, there was a span of 11 bases. CDR1 and CDR2 from the germline V gene are SGHTA and FQGNSA. The CDR3 covers 15 residues. CDR3 region: CASSINPGTNEKLFF. The CDR3 DNA reads TGTGCCAGCAGCATAAATCCGGGAACTAATGAAAAACTGTTTTTT.

Ten or more counts support this clonotype. The V call is TRBV5-5, the J call TRBJ2-1; D may be TRBD2 (5 bases). The germline V and J ends were trimmed by 1 base and 10 bases, with 9 bases remaining between them. The CDR3 is 12 residues long. The germline V gene has CDR1 SGHKS and CDR2 YYEKEE (reference sequence). The chain's CDR3 is CASSLWEREQFF. CDR3 in DNA: TGTGCCAGCAGCTTGTGGGAGAGGGAGCAGTTCTTC.